This T cell receptor (beta chain) was sequenced in a study of T cells in women clearing cervical HPV infection. Turning to the study itself: Donors had HPV16-related CIN3 or worse; 2 had invasive cancer. Case blood drawn at lesion detection; control blood after infection cleared.

Sequencing was performed with immunoSEQ multiplex PCR; in TCRdb, only in-frame clones are kept and a portion is missing. The table lists around 20,000 clones. All participants had a single incident cervical HPV16 infection, and prevalent HPV16 infections were excluded. As for this clone: The read ends 3 residues before the CDR3 terminus; that terminus is restored from the germline J gene.

This CDR3 has 14 amino acids. Germline-derived CDR1 and CDR2 are LNHDA and SQIVND (reference sequence). With V trimmed by 3 bases and J by 8 bases, 4 bases remained unmatched. Source material: blood buffy coat. The V gene is TRBV19, the J gene TRBJ1-4, with 9 bases identical to TRBD1. This receptor was obtained from a woman aged 18-69 years with a cervical HPV16 infection that either progressed to CIN3+ or cleared (not recorded which). The sequenced part of the CDR3 DNA is TGTGCCAGTAGTATTCGGACAGGGGAAGAAAAA. It translates to CASSIRTGEEK. The entire CDR3 protein reads CASSIRTGEEKLFF.